One sample yielded the 15 T cell receptor beta chains listed below, sequenced in a study of CD8 T cells in ankylosing spondylitis. Whole-study results and caveats: Typical of ankylosing spondylitis blood, it appeared, was a TCR beta motif of under 10 highly homologous variants.

What these receptors recognize is not known. MiXCR, run by TCRdb on the 5' RACE reads, gives a single entry per CDR3 protein. This sample has about 540,000 distinct CDR3 sequences, with about 13% found just once. The source material was blood, either unsorted or a sorted T cell fraction (not recorded which). The origin of the receptors is a male donor with ankylosing spondylitis.

J is TRBJ1-2 and V is TRBV19; D not resolved. Germline V gene lookup returns CDR1 LNHDA and CDR2 SQIVND (reference sequence). Trimming removed 0 bases at V and 8 bases at J, with 7 bases between. The CDR3 is 12 amino acids. The CDR3 reads CASSIDLGGYTF. The CDR3 DNA reads as TGTGCCAGTAGTATAGATCTGGGAGGCTACACCTTC.

In this sample, this clonotype turned up many times. The chain recombines TRBV27 with TRBJ2-4, with D perhaps TRBD1 or TRBD2 (5 bases each). V was trimmed by 6 bases and J by 0 bases, leaving 9 bases between them. The CDR3 contains 14 residues. Germline loops: CDR1 MNHEY, CDR2 SMNVEV (reference sequence). CDR3: CASRGEIAKNIQYF. DNA for the CDR3: TGTGCCAGCAGAGGGGAGATAGCCAAAAACATTCAGTACTTC.

This clonotype was counted ten times or more. The CDR3 loop is CSVDGGGNQETQYF. The CDR3 DNA is TGCAGCGTTGACGGGGGAGGGAACCAAGAGACCCAGTACTTC. V is TRBV29-1 and J is TRBJ2-5; 7 nucleotides line up with TRBD2. The V gene's germline CDR1 is SQVTM and CDR2 ANQGSEA. There are 14 residues in the CDR3. V gave up 3 bases and J gave up 0 bases; unmatched junction bases: 4.

There are a few counts of this clonotype. The chain recombines TRBV5-6 with TRBJ1-1, with D possibly being TRBD1 (6 bases). Germline assignment: CDR1 SGHDT and CDR2 YYEEEE. CDR3 length: 14 residues. V shed 6 bases and J shed 6 bases, with 18 bases lying between them. The CDR3 region has the DNA TGTGCCAGCAACCTCGTACAGGGTTTCGCTGAAGCTTTCTTT. It specifies CASNLVQGFAEAFF. Full variable domain (rest looked up from reference TRBV5-6 and TRBJ1-1): DAGVTQSPTHLIKTRGQQVTLRCSPKSGHDTVSWYQQALGQGPQFIFQYYEEEERQRGNFPDRFSGHQFPNYSSELNVNALLLGDSALYLCASNLVQGFAEAFFGQGTRLTVV.

There are a few counts of this clonotype. The chain is built from TRBV5-1 and TRBJ2-3; D remains ambiguous. The CDR3 totals 14 residues. The V end lost 4 bases, the J end lost 1 base, and 10 bases lay between the germline ends. Looked up from germline, CDR1 is SGHRS and CDR2 is YFSETQ. The CDR3 DNA reads as TGCGCCAGCAGCCTGGTGGATGGCACAGATACGCAGTATTTT. The encoded protein is CASSLVDGTDTQYF.

This clonotype was picked up a small number of times. The rearrangement uses TRBV27 and TRBJ1-5; D not certain. CDR1 is MNHEY and CDR2 is SMNVEV in the germline V gene (reference sequence). The CDR3 runs to 15 residues. Trimming pared 2 bases from V and 3 bases from J, leaving 11 bases between. The chain's CDR3 is CASSLHRALNQPQHF. CDR3 in DNA: TGTGCCAGCAGTTTACACAGAGCTCTCAATCAGCCCCAGCATTTT.

This clonotype was seen a handful of times. The V gene is TRBV5-1, the J gene TRBJ2-5, with 8 bases matching TRBD2. The V and J ends lost 0 bases and 3 bases, in that order; junction bases with no gene match: 4. The length of the CDR3 is 15 residues. Per the germline V gene, CDR1 is SGHRS and CDR2 is YFSETQ. DNA for the CDR3: TGCGCCAGCAGCTTGGTAACGGGAGGGGAAGAGACCCAGTACTTC. Amino acid sequence: CASSLVTGGEETQYF.

This CDR3 is CASSYGQGWETQYF. CDR3 nucleotide sequence: TGTGCCAGCAGTTATGGACAGGGTTGGGAGACCCAGTACTTC. The chain recombines TRBV6-2 or TRBV6-3 with TRBJ2-5, with 8 nucleotides matching TRBD1. CDR3 size: 14 residues. The germline CDR1 and CDR2 sequences are MNHEY and SVGEGT. The ends lost 3 bases at V and 5 bases at J; junction bases unmatched: 5.

This clonotype came up many times. DNA for the CDR3: TGTGCCACCAGCAGAGATGAGTGGTCCTACGAGCAGTACTTC. It specifies CATSRDEWSYEQYF. The chain links TRBV15 to TRBJ2-7, with D unclear. Trimming removed 0 bases at V and 1 base at J, with 7 bases between. The germline V gene has CDR1 LNHNV and CDR2 YYDKDF (reference sequence). The CDR3 is made up of 14 amino acids.

The chain carries TRBV12-3 or TRBV12-4 and TRBJ2-2; 9 bases fit TRBD1. The CDR3 runs to 15 residues. The V and J ends lost 5 bases and 7 bases, in that order; junction bases with no gene match: 8. The CDR3 loop is CASSRGQGRGGELFF. CDR3 DNA sequence: TGTGCCAGCAGTCGAGGACAGGGGCGCGGCGGGGAGCTGTTTTTT.

V is TRBV6-1 and J is TRBJ2-6; D not resolved. The CDR3 extends over 12 amino acids. V lost 10 bases and J lost 4, with 8 bases in between. Looked up from germline, CDR1 is MNHNS and CDR2 is SASEGT. DNA for the CDR3: TGTGCCATCCGGTGGGGGGCCAACGTCCTGACTTTC. It translates to CAIRWGANVLTF.

The sample holds a few counts of this clonotype. For the CDR3, the DNA is TGTGCCAGCAGTCCGGGACAGGGACTAGCGGGAGCAGTAGACACCGGGGAGCTGTTTTTT. Protein: CASSPGQGLAGAVDTGELFF. The chain combines TRBV12-3 or TRBV12-4 with TRBJ2-2; 14 bases are a match to TRBD2. Germline trimming cut 5 bases from V and 3 bases from J; bases unmatched to any gene: 14. This CDR3 region has 20 residues.

The sample holds a few counts of this clonotype. The J gene is TRBJ2-4, the V gene TRBV25-1; 7 nucleotides agree with TRBD1. Germline CDR1 MGHDK, CDR2 SYGVNS. Trimming took 7 bases from V and 9 from J; bases not matched to a gene: 12. There are 14 residues in the CDR3. The CDR3 is CASKGTGAISIQYF. In DNA, the CDR3 is TGTGCCAGCAAGGGCACAGGGGCTATTAGCATTCAGTACTTC.

This chain connects TRBV6-1 to TRBJ1-1; D remains unclear. The germline CDR1 and CDR2 sequences are MNHNS and SASEGT. CDR3 length: 14 residues. Trimming pared 3 bases from V and 4 bases from J, leaving 12 bases between. CDR3 sequence: CASSEDPLSTEAFF. The CDR3 DNA sequence: TGTGCCAGCAGTGAGGATCCCTTGAGCACTGAAGCTTTCTTT.

This clonotype was counted between two and nine times. The rearrangement joins TRBV10-3 to TRBJ1-2; 12 bases agree with TRBD1. The CDR3 loop spans 14 amino acids. The germline gives CDR1 ENHRY, CDR2 SYGVKD. V lost 10 bases and J lost 8; bases outside the gene matches: 11. CDR3 coding DNA: TGTGCCACCCTCGGGGGACAGGGGGCGAAAGGCTACACCTTC. This codes for CATLGGQGAKGYTF.